These T cell receptor beta chains were read from a single sample in a study of shared clonotypes between healthy human individuals. Clones were read by immunoSEQ multiplex PCR, and TCRdb kept only the in-frame ones, dropping some. The sample carries 760,000 or so clones, around 96% recorded once. The sequenced material came from naive CD8+ T cells sorted from blood. The receptors come from a man aged 25 to 45 in good health. CDR3s include the opening cysteine and the closing phenylalanine or tryptophan. The D gene is left open where the match is weak. Clone size, where shown, is once, few, many, or a class for clones that have expanded.

-	-	TRBV5-1	TRBJ2-1	CASSPGAGGNEQFF	TGCGCCAGCAGCCCCGGCGCGGGTGGGAATGAGCAGTTCTTC
-	-	TRBV7-8	TRBJ2-1	CASSLGDGPNNEQFF	TGTGCCAGCAGCTTAGGGGACGGACCCAACAATGAGCAGTTCTTC
-	once	TRBV5-8	TRBJ1-5	CASSLALDSNQPQHF	TGTGCCAGCAGCTTGGCCCTTGATAGCAATCAGCCCCAGCATTTT
TRBD2	-	TRBV29-1	TRBJ2-7	CSVELAGAYEQYF	TGCAGCGTTGAACTAGCGGGGGCCTACGAGCAGTACTTC
-	once	TRBV19	TRBJ1-1	CASSVQGPTEAFF	TGTGCCAGTAGTGTCCAGGGGCCCACTGAAGCTTTCTTT
-	-	TRBV7-9	TRBJ1-2	CASSPLGVPYGYTF	TGTGCCAGCAGTCCTCTCGGGGTCCCCTATGGCTACACCTTC
-	-	TRBV11-1	TRBJ2-1	CASSLVGPDEQFF	TGTGCCAGCAGCTTAGTAGGTCCGGATGAGCAGTTCTTC
TRBD1	once	TRBV28	TRBJ1-5	CASNKEGTGVRQPQHF	TGTGCCAGCAATAAAGAGGGGACAGGGGTACGTCAGCCCCAGCATTTT
TRBD2	-	TRBV7-6	TRBJ2-3	CASSSGLAGGADTQYF	TGTGCCAGCAGCTCGGGACTAGCGGGAGGGGCAGATACGCAGTATTTT
TRBD2	-	TRBV4-1	TRBJ2-1	CASSPAGVYNEQFF	TGCGCCAGCAGCCCAGCGGGAGTATACAATGAGCAGTTCTTC
-	-	TRBV27	TRBJ2-1	CASAEGGGGYNEQFF	TGTGCCAGCGCCGAAGGGGGCGGGGGGTACAATGAGCAGTTCTTC
TRBD2	-	TRBV4-3	TRBJ2-1	CASSPPGTSGMNEQFF	TGCGCCAGCAGCCCCCCCGGGACTAGCGGGATGAATGAGCAGTTCTTC
-	-	TRBV18	TRBJ2-7	CASSPRDRVYEQYF	TGTGCCAGCTCCCCCCGAGACAGAGTTTACGAGCAGTACTTC
TRBD1	-	TRBV27	TRBJ2-2	CASSLFRTGGLTGELFF	TGTGCCAGCAGTTTATTCCGGACAGGGGGCCTCACCGGGGAGCTGTTTTTT
TRBD1	-	TRBV27	TRBJ2-1	CASSQFSGTGESYNEQFF	TGTGCCAGCAGTCAATTCTCCGGGACAGGAGAATCCTACAATGAGCAGTTCTTC
-	-	TRBV7-2	TRBJ1-5	CASSLVLGNQPQHF	TGTGCCAGCAGCTTAGTCCTAGGCAATCAGCCCCAGCATTTT
-	-	TRBV2	TRBJ1-1	CASDEGRGIMLAEAFF	TGTGCCAGCGATGAGGGGCGCGGAATAATGTTGGCTGAAGCTTTCTTT